Included here is one TCR beta chain sequence, with context. This clone's antigen is unknown. The input lacks base qualities; no much larger clone sits a single base away. Trimming costs V 0 bases and J 4 bases, and their ends lie 12 bases apart. The CDR3 measures 15 amino acids from cysteine to phenylalanine. Of the read, only the CDR3 DNA is kept; its 45 bases are in frame from base 1. CDR1 and CDR2 were assigned from the germline V gene as LGHNA and YNFKEQ. The donors were included in the validation cohort of 100 to 150 subjects, a group kept apart from the approximately 700-subject first cohort. The sample belongs to a study of cytomegalovirus exposure and HLA in healthy donors (TCRdb year 2017). General notes on the study: A later analysis indicated that the 120 validation repertoires were generated on the platform also employed for the 600 to 750 repertoires of the first cohort. The aim of the study was to test whether cataloging public T cell receptors could identify signatures of past pathogen exposure. A separate validation cohort of over 95 different subjects was used in addition to the 666-subject first cohort. To predict cytomegalovirus infection status, the study brought together high-throughput TCR immunosequencing, statistical association of individual TCRs with disease status, and machine learning.

The receptor library was made with the immunoSEQ multiplex PCR assay. The original methods were these. A statistical classification framework was built to diagnose cytomegalovirus status from the catalog of TCR beta chain sequences. Entries here come from immuneACCESS through TCRdb and include only in-frame sequences with V and J called. Some clones fail to appear in such tables; in the studies checked, an unresolved V gene covers under half of the shortfall, and the cause of the remainder is unknown. V and J calls and clone size come straight from that table; D and trimming were deduced from the DNA. The sample table lists around 250,000 clones, 90% of them with a count of one. Of the sample, approximately 3.1% falls within the top ten clones. Overall study outcomes, separate from this receptor: According to the authors, the approach could potentially be generalized to other disease states and immunological phenotypes. Cytomegalovirus status was reported to be diagnosed by the classifier with high specificity and sensitivity in both the original and validation cohorts. The study gave a list of under 200 TCR beta chains associated with cytomegalovirus. Most TCR sequences were seen in very few donors, while some public TCRs were found in many individuals. A later analysis found that TCRs clustered in the first cohort also tended to co-occur in the roughly 120 validation repertoires, with just under 95% of cluster scores above 0. A few of the identified cytomegalovirus-associated TCR beta chains were confirmed in vitro to be specific for cytomegalovirus antigens. A later analysis lacked HLA typing for the validation cohort, so it scored co-occurrence in that cohort across all 110 or so repertoires.

This TCR came from a woman in her twenties or thirties in good health and CMV-seronegative. The sample consisted of PBMCs. The chain employs TRBV4-2 and TRBJ1-2, with no confidently assigned D gene. Here is the DNA: TGTGCCAGCAGCCAAGATTCAGGTGTGGGCTATGGCTACACCTTC. Translated, this gives CASSQDSGVGYGYTF.